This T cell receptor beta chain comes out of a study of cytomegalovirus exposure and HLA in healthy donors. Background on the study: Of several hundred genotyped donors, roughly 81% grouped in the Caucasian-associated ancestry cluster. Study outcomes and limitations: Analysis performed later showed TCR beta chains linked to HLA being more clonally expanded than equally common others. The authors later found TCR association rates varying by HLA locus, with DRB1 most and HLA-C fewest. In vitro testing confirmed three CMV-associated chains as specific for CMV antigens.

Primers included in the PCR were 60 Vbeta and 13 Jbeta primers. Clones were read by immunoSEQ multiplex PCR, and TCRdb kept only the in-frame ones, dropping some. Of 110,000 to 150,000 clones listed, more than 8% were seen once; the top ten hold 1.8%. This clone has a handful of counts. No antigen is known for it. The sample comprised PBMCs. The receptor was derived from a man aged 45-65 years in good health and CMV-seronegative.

CDR3 loop: CASSASGYNQPQHF. The CDR3 nucleotides read TGTGCCAGCAGTGCCTCAGGGTACAATCAGCCCCAGCATTTT. The chain combines TRBV27 with TRBJ1-5, with a possible D match to TRBD1 (5 bases). Germline V gene lookup returns CDR1 MNHEY and CDR2 SMNVEV (reference sequence). The CDR3 runs to 14 residues. Trimming stripped 5 bases from V and 3 bases from J, with 11 bases between.